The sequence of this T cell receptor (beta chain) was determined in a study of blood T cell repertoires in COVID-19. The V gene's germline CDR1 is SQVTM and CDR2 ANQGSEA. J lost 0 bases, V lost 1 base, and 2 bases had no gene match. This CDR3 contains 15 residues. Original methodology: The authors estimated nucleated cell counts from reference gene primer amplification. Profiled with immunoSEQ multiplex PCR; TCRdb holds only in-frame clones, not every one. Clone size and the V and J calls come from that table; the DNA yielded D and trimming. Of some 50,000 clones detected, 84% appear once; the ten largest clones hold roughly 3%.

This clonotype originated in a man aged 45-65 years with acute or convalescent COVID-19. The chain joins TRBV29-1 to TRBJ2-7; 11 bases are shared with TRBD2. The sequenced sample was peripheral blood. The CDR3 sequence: CSVEGLAGPSYEQYF. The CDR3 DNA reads TGCAGCGTTGAAGGACTAGCGGGACCCTCCTACGAGCAGTACTTC.